Presented here are 11 T cell receptor beta chains from one specimen sequenced in a study of T cell responses to AZD1222 COVID-19 vaccine. Produced via immunoSEQ multiplex PCR; TCRdb's table is partial and in-frame only. Among about 180,000 clones listed, just under 90% were seen once. This specimen was peripheral blood, taken 28 days after the second dose of the MenACWY control vaccine. Source of these receptors: an adult who received the MenACWY meningococcal vaccine as a control.

The J gene is TRBJ2-7, the V gene TRBV27; 8 bases match TRBD1. The germline V gene encodes CDR1 MNHEY and CDR2 SMNVEV (reference sequence). The V gene end was trimmed by 5 bases and the J gene end by 2 bases; junction bases not matched to a gene: 11. This CDR3 comprises 16 residues. The CDR3 protein is CASSPRTGFGAYEQYF. In nucleotides, the CDR3 is TGTGCCAGCAGTCCACGGACAGGGTTTGGGGCCTACGAGCAGTACTTC.

This clone was seen a few times. The chain carries TRBV7-9 and TRBJ2-1; 7 nucleotides match TRBD2. The CDR3 length is 16 residues. The V gene end was trimmed by 5 bases and the J gene end by 2 bases; junction bases not matched to a gene: 9. Per the germline V gene, CDR1 is SEHNR and CDR2 is FQNEAQ (reference sequence). CDR3 in DNA: TGTGCCAGCAGCCCTCGCGGGAGAATCCCCTACAATGAGCAGTTCTTC. It specifies CASSPRGRIPYNEQFF.

There are a few counts of this clone. The V gene is TRBV7-9, the J gene TRBJ2-1, with D perhaps TRBD1 (6 bases). The CDR3 sequence is 14 residues long. V was shortened by 1 base and J by 8 bases, with 12 bases between the two germline ends. Per germline, CDR1 SEHNR and CDR2 FQNEAQ (reference sequence). This CDR3 is CASSLDQGMHEQFF. CDR3 in DNA: TGTGCCAGCAGCTTAGATCAGGGGATGCATGAGCAGTTCTTC.

The chain couples TRBV5-1 to TRBJ1-5, with D unclear. V gave up 3 bases and J gave up 2 bases, with 9 bases separating them. Germline CDR1 is SGHRS and CDR2 is YFSETQ. This CDR3 contains 14 residues. The CDR3 DNA sequence: TGCGCCAGCAGCTCCTGGCCAGGCAATCAGCCCCAGCATTTT. Translated: CASSSWPGNQPQHF.

This clone has just one count. The V call is TRBV7-2, the J call TRBJ1-6, with D possibly being TRBD1 (5 bases). Germline V CDR1 and CDR2: SGHTA, FQGNSA. V was shortened by 8 bases and J by 6 bases, with 11 bases between the two germline ends. The CDR3 loop spans 13 amino acids. CDR3 bases: TGTGCCAGCGCTGAAGGGGTTAATTCACCCCTCCACTTT. Translation gives CASAEGVNSPLHF. The full variable domain, completed using reference TRBV7-2 and TRBJ1-6, is GAGVSQSPSNKVTEKGKDVELRCDPISGHTALYWYRQSLGQGLEFLIYFQGNSAPDKSGLPSDRFSAERTGGSVSTLTIQRTQQEDSAVYLCASAEGVNSPLHFGNGTRLTVT.

This clone was seen more than once but under ten times. The chain couples TRBV11-2 to TRBJ1-1; D is ambiguous. The V and J ends lost 2 bases and 1 base respectively, with 11 bases between them. Germline CDR1 and CDR2: SGHAT and FQNNGV. This CDR3 comprises 15 residues. CDR3 sequence reads: CASSLWFVENTEAFF. CDR3 bases: TGTGCCAGCAGCTTATGGTTCGTGGAGAACACTGAAGCTTTCTTT.

The chain links TRBV28 to TRBJ1-2; D possibly corresponds to TRBD1 (6 bases). This CDR3 has 13 amino acids. Trimming pared 7 bases from V and 4 bases from J, leaving 13 bases between. Germline assignment: CDR1 MDHEN and CDR2 SYDVKM. In nucleotides, the CDR3 is TGTGCCAGCAACGGGGGGCGCGTCTATGGCTACACCTTC. Amino acids: CASNGGRVYGYTF.

The J gene is TRBJ2-2, the V gene TRBV10-1; a possible D gene is TRBD2 (6 bases). V lost 7 bases to trimming and J lost 4 bases, with 10 bases between them. The CDR3 extends over 13 amino acids. Germline values: CDR1 WNHNN, CDR2 SYGVQD (reference sequence). The CDR3 bases are TGCGCCAGCACCAGCGGGCCCACCGGGGAGCTGTTTTTT. As protein: CASTSGPTGELFF.

This clone was detected only once. The genes are TRBV18 and TRBJ1-5, with TRBD1 matching over 8 bases. CDR1 and CDR2 (germline): KGHSH, LQKENI. This CDR3 comprises 15 residues. V shed 1 base, J shed 3 bases, and the junction held 2 bases outside the gene matches. CDR3: CASSPQGQVNQPQHF. DNA for the CDR3: TGTGCCAGCTCACCACAGGGACAGGTCAATCAGCCCCAGCATTTT.

V gene TRBV7-9 combines with J gene TRBJ2-1, with TRBD2 identical over 9 bases. V gave up 7 bases and J gave up 8 bases; unmatched junction bases: 15. Germline CDR1 is SEHNR and CDR2 is FQNEAQ (reference sequence). The CDR3 length is 16 residues. The CDR3 DNA follows: TGTGCCAGCACCCAGGGCTCAGCGGGAGGTAGAGATGAGCAGTTCTTC. This translates into CASTQGSAGGRDEQFF.

This chain connects TRBV7-2 to TRBJ1-2; tentatively, D is TRBD1 (6 bases). Trimming cost V 1 base and J 6 bases, with 15 bases left between them. Per the germline V gene, CDR1 is SGHTA and CDR2 is FQGNSA. The CDR3 length is 15 residues. In nucleotides, the CDR3 is TGTGCCAGCAGCTTAGACTGGGGGGCGCCAAATGGCTACACCTTC. This encodes CASSLDWGAPNGYTF.